One and the same sample provided the 2 T cell receptor beta chains below, sequenced in a study of T cells in women clearing cervical HPV infection (dated by TCRdb to 2016 to 2019). Library generation was performed with the immunoSEQ multiplex PCR assay. This immuneACCESS table, as held by TCRdb, lists in-frame sequences with V and J called but not all clones. Of the missing ones, under half trace to an unresolved V gene in checked studies; the others have no known cause. The sample's clone listing holds 25,000 to 35,000 clones. About 18% of the sample goes to the ten largest clones. Sample: blood buffy coat. These receptors came from a woman between 18 and 69 years old with a cervical HPV16 infection that either progressed to CIN3+ or cleared (not recorded which).

A note on this clone: Coverage ceases 3 residues before the CDR3 finishes, and the germline J gene fills in the end. The rearrangement links TRBV5-1 to TRBJ2-1; D may be TRBD2 (6 bases). Germline lookup yields CDR1 SGHRS and CDR2 YFSETQ. This CDR3 spans 13 amino acids. V gave up 5 bases and J gave up 5 bases, with 11 bases separating them. The CDR3 DNA, read in part, is TGCGCCAGCAGGGGGGGTCCGCACAATGAG. It encodes CASRGGPHNE. The complete CDR3 reads CASRGGPHNEQFF.

Considering frequency, this clone is medium-sized. The read halts 3 residues ahead of the CDR3 end, with the missing end drawn from the germline J gene. The rearrangement links TRBV18 to TRBJ2-3; perhaps TRBD1 as D (5 bases). With 3 bases removed from V and 4 bases from J, the gap between germline ends came to 14 bases. CDR1 and CDR2 (germline): KGHSH, LQKENI. The CDR3 contains 15 residues. The CDR3 spells CASSPKGQGSDTQYF. The sequenced part of the CDR3 DNA is TGTGCCAGCTCACCTAAGGGTCAGGGATCAGATACG.